This T cell receptor beta chain was identified in a study of metastatic and nonmetastatic thyroid tumors. V was trimmed by 1 base and J by 2 bases, leaving 18 bases between them. CDR3 length: 18 residues. Germline V gene lookup returns CDR1 LGHDT and CDR2 YNNKEL (reference sequence). No treatment of any kind had been given to any patient before thyroid surgery. TCRdb re-called the PCR reads through MiXCR. Among 25,000 to 35,000 clones listed, 20% to 25% were seen once. The sequencing sample was made of blood. The clonotype comes from a female donor with papillary thyroid cancer or a benign thyroid nodule (not recorded which). Some clones in this sample may be carry-over from other donors' samples. J is TRBJ1-3 and V is TRBV3-1, with D possibly being TRBD1 (6 bases). For the CDR3, the DNA is TGTGCCAGCAGCCAAGCTCCGAACGTGGGGGCGGCTGGAAACACCATATATTTT. Protein product: CASSQAPNVGAAGNTIYF. The whole variable domain, filled in from reference TRBV3-1 and TRBJ1-3, reads DTAVSQTPKYLVTQMGNDKSIKCEQNLGHDTMYWYKQDSKKFLKIMFSYNNKELIINETVPNRFSPKSPDKAHLNLHINSLELGDSAVYFCASSQAPNVGAAGNTIYFGEGSWLTVV.